This section outlines one T cell receptor (beta chain) sequence together with its context. The V and J ends lost 2 bases and 5 bases, in that order; junction bases with no gene match: 7. In germline, CDR1 is SGHRS, CDR2 YFSETQ. CDR3 length equals 16 residues. The sample is drawn from a study of T cell changes during pregnancy in multiple sclerosis. Measured with immunoSEQ multiplex PCR; TCRdb has only the in-frame clones, and not every one. The sample consists of roughly 70,000 clones, approximately 92% of them appearing once. The sequences come from peripheral blood, collected in the third trimester of pregnancy. This chain uses TRBV5-1 with TRBJ2-2, with 9 nucleotides matching TRBD2. The receptor comes from a female donor in good health, enrolled as a control in a pregnancy study. CDR3 in DNA: TGCGCCAGCAGCTTCCGGACTAGCGTACCAACCGGGGAGCTGTTTTTT. It is translated as CASSFRTSVPTGELFF.